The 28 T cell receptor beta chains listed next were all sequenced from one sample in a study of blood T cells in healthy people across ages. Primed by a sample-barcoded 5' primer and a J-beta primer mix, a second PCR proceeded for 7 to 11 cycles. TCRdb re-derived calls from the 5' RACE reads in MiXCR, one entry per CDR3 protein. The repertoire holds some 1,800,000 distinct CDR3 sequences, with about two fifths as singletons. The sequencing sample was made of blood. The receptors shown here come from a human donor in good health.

The chain's CDR3 is CASSLPDGRRRNEQFF. For the CDR3, the DNA is TGTGCCAGCAGCCTGCCGGACGGGAGGAGAAGGAATGAGCAGTTCTTC. The rearrangement uses TRBV7-9 and TRBJ2-1; 7 positions match TRBD2. The length of the CDR3 is 16 residues. The germline gives CDR1 SEHNR, CDR2 FQNEAQ (reference sequence). Trimming removed 5 bases from V and 7 bases from J; junction bases left unmatched: 14.

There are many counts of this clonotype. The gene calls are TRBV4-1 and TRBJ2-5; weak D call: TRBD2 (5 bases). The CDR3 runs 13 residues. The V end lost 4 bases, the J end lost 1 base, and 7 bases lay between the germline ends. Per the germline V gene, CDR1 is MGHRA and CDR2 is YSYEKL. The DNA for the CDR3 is TGCGCCAGCAGCCGGAGGACCCAAGAGACCCAGTACTTC. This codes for CASSRRTQETQYF.

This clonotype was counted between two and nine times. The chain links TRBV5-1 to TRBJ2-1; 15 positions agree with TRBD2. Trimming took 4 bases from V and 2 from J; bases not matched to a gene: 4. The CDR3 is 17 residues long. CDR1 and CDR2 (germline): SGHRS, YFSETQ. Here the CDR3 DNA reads TGCGCCAGCAGCCGGACTAGCGGGGGGGCCACCTACAATGAGCAGTTCTTC. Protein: CASSRTSGGATYNEQFF. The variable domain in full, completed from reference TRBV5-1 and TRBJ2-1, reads KAGVTQTPRYLIKTRGQQVTLSCSPISGHRSVSWYQQTPGQGLQFLFEYFSETQRNKGNFPGRFSGRQFSNSRSEMNVSTLELGDSALYLCASSRTSGGATYNEQFFGPGTRLTVL.

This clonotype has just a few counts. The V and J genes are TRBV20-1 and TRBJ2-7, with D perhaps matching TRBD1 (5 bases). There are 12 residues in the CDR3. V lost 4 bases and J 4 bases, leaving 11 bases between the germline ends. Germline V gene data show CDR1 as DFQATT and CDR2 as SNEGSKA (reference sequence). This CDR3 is CSAKPQGYEQYF. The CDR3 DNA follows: TGCAGTGCTAAGCCCCAGGGTTACGAGCAGTACTTC.

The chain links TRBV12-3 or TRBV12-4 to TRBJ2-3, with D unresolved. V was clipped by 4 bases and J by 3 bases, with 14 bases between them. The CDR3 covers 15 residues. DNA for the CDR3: TGTGCCAGCAGTTCCGTCTGGGAATTTACAGATACGCAGTATTTT. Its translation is CASSSVWEFTDTQYF.

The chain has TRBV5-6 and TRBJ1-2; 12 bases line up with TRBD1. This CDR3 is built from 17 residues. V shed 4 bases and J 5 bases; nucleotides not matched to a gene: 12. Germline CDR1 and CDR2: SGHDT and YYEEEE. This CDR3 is CASSPGTGGVLVYGYTF. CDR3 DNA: TGTGCCAGCAGCCCAGGGACAGGGGGCGTGTTGGTTTATGGCTACACCTTC.

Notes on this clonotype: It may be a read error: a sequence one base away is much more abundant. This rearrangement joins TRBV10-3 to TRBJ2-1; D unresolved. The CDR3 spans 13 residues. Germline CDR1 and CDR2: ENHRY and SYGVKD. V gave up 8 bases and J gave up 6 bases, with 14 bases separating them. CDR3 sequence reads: CAIRPPDCNEQFF. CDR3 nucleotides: TGTGCCATCCGCCCTCCAGATTGCAATGAGCAGTTCTTC.

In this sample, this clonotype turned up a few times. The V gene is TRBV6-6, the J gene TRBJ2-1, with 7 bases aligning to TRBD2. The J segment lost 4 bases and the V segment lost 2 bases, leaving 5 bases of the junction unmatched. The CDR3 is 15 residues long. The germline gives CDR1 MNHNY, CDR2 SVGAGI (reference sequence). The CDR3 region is CASSYVGTIYNEQFF. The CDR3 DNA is TGTGCCAGCAGTTACGTTGGGACTATATACAATGAGCAGTTCTTC.

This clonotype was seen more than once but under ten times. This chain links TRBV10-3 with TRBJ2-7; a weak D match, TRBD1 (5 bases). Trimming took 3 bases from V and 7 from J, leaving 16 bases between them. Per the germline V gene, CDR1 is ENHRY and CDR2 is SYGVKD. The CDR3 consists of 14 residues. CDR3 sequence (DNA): TGTGCCATCAGTGAATCGCAGGGTGATAGGGAGCAGTACTTC. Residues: CAISESQGDREQYF.

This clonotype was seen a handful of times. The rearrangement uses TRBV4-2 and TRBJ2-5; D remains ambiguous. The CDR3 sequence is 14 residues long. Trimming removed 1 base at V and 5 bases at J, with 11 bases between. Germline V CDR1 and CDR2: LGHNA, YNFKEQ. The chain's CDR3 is CASSQGRNWETQYF. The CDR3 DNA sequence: TGTGCCAGCAGCCAAGGACGGAATTGGGAGACCCAGTACTTC.

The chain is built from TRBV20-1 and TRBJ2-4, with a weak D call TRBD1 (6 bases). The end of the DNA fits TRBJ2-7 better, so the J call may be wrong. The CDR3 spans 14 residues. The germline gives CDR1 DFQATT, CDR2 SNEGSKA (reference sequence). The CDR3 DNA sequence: TGCAGTCTTACACAGGGAACGAATCGTTACGAGCAGTACTTC. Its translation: CSLTQGTNRYEQYF.

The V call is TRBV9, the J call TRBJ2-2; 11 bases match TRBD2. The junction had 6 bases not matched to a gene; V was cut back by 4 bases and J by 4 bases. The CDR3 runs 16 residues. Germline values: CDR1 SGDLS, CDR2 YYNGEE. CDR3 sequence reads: CASSSTSGASTGELFF. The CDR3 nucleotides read TGTGCCAGCAGCTCGACTAGCGGGGCCTCCACCGGGGAGCTGTTTTTT.

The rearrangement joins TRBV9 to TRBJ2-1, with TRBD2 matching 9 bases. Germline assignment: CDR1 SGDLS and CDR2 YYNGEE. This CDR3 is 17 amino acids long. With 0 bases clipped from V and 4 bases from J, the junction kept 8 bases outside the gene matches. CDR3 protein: CASSVAEGGGGYNEQFF. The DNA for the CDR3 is TGTGCCAGCAGCGTAGCAGAGGGCGGGGGGGGATACAATGAGCAGTTCTTC.

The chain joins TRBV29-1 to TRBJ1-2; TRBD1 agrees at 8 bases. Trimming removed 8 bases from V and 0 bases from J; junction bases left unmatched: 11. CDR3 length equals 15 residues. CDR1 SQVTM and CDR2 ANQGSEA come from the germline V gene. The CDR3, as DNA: TGCAGCTTCCAGGGACAGGAGAGGTCTAACTATGGCTACACCTTC. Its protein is CSFQGQERSNYGYTF.

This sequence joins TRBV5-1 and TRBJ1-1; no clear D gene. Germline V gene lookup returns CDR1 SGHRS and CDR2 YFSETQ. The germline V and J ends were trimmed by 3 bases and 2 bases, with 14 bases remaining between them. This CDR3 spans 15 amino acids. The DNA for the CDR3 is TGCGCCAGCAGCTCGAGTCCCGCTCTTAACACTGAAGCTTTCTTT. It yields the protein CASSSSPALNTEAFF.

The CDR3 protein is CASSLPPQTGFYGYTF. CDR3 nucleotide sequence: TGTGCCAGCAGTTTACCCCCTCAGACAGGCTTCTATGGCTACACCTTC. The V call is TRBV28, the J call TRBJ1-2, with D maybe TRBD1 (6 bases). The ends were cut back, 2 bases at V and 4 bases at J, with 17 bases in the middle. CDR1 and CDR2 from the germline V gene are MDHEN and SYDVKM. This CDR3 region has 16 residues.

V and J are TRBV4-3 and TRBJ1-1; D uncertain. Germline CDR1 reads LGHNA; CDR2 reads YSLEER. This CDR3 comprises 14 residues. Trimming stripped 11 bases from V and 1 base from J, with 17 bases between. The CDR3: CAGNPEVTNTEAFF. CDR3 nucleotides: TGCGCCGGCAACCCGGAGGTAACGAACACTGAAGCTTTCTTT.

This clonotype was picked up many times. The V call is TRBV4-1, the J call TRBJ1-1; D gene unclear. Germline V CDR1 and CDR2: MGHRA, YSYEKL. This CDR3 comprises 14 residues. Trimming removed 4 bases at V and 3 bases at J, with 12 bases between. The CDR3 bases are TGCGCCAGCAGCCCGCTAGGGAGATACACTGAAGCTTTCTTT. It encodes CASSPLGRYTEAFF.

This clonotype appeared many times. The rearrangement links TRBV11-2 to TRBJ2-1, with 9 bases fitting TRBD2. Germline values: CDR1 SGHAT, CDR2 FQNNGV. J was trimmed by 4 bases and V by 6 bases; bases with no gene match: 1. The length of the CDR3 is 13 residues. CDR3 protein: CASRTSGYNEQFF. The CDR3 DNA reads TGTGCCAGCAGAACTAGCGGGTACAATGAGCAGTTCTTC. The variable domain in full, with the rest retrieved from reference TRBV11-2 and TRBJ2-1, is EAGVAQSPRYKIIEKRQSVAFWCNPISGHATLYWYQQILGQGPKLLIQFQNNGVVDDSQLPKDRFSAERLKGVDSTLKIQPAKLEDSAVYLCASRTSGYNEQFFGPGTRLTVL.

CDR3 DNA sequence: TGCGCCAGCAGCCAAGGACAGATGAACACCGGGGAGCTGTTTTTT. Its translation is CASSQGQMNTGELFF. This chain uses TRBV4-1 with TRBJ2-2; D is possibly TRBD1 (5 bases). Germline CDR1 reads MGHRA; CDR2 reads YSYEKL. V gave up 1 base and J gave up 1 base, with 7 bases separating them. The CDR3 covers 15 residues.

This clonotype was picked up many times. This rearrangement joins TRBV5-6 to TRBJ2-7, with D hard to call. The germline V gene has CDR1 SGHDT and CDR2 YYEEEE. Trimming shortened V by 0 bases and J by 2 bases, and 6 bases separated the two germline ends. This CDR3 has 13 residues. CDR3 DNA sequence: TGTGCCAGCAGCTTGGGACATCCCTACGAGCAGTACTTC. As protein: CASSLGHPYEQYF.

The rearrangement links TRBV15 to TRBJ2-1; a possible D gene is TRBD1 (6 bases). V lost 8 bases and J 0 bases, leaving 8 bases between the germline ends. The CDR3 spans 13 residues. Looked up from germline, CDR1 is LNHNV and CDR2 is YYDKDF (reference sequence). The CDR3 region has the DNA TGTGCCACCGGGGGCGGCTCCTACAATGAGCAGTTCTTC. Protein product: CATGGGSYNEQFF.

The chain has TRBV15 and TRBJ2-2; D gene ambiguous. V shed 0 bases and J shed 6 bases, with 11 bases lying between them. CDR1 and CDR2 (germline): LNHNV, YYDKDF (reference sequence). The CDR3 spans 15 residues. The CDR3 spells CATSRDMGLAGELFF. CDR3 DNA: TGTGCCACCAGCAGAGATATGGGGTTAGCCGGGGAGCTGTTTTTT.

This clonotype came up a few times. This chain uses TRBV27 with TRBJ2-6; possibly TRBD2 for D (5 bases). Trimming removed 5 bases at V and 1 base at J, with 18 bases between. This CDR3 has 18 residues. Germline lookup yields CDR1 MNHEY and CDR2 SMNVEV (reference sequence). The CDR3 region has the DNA TGTGCCAGCAGTCCGCCCGGGATTATAAGTTCTGGGGCCAACGTCCTGACTTTC. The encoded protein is CASSPPGIISSGANVLTF.

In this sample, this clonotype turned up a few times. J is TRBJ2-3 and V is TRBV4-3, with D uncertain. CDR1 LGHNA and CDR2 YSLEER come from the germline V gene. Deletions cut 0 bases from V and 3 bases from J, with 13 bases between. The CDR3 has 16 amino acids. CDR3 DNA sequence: TGCGCCAGCAGCCAAGATGGCACCGACCCGACAGATACGCAGTATTTT. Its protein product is CASSQDGTDPTDTQYF.

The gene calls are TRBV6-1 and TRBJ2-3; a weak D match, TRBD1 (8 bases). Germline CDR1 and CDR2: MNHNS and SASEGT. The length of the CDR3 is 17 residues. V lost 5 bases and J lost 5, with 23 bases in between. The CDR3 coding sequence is TGTGCCAGCAGTCCGGTCAGACAGGGGAGGGGGAGAGATACGCAGTATTTT. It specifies CASSPVRQGRGRDTQYF.

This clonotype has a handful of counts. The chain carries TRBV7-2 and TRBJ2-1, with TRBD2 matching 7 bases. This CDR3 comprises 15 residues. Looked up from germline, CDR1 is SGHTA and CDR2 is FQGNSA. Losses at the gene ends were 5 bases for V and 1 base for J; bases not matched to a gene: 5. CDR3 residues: CASSQAGRSYNEQFF. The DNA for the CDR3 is TGTGCCAGCAGCCAAGCGGGGCGGTCCTACAATGAGCAGTTCTTC. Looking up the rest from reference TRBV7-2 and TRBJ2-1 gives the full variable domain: GAGVSQSPSNKVTEKGKDVELRCDPISGHTALYWYRQSLGQGLEFLIYFQGNSAPDKSGLPSDRFSAERTGGSVSTLTIQRTQQEDSAVYLCASSQAGRSYNEQFFGPGTRLTVL.

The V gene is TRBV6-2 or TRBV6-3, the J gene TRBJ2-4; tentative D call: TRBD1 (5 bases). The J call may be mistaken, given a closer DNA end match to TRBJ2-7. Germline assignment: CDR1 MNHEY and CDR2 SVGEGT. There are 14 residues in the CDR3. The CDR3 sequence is CASRQEPRTYEQYF. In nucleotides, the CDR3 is TGTGCCAGCAGACAGGAGCCGCGTACCTACGAGCAGTACTTC.